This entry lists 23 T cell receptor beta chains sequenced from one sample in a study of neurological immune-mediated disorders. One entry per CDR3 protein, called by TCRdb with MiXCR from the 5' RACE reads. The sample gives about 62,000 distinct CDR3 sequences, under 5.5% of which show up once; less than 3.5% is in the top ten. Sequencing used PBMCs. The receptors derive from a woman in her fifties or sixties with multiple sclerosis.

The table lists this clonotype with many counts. The CDR3 is CASSQGTFLKSTDTQYF. CDR3 coding DNA: TGTGCCAGCAGCCAAGGGACTTTCCTAAAGAGCACAGATACGCAGTATTTT. The rearrangement uses TRBV11-2 and TRBJ2-3, with D possibly being TRBD2 (6 bases). Germline CDR1 and CDR2: SGHAT and FQNNGV. Trimming stripped 5 bases from V and 0 bases from J, with 18 bases between. This CDR3 comprises 17 residues.

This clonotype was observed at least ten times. Written as DNA, the CDR3 is TGTGCCAGCAGTTACCTCAGGGGCACCGGGGAGCTGTTTTTT. Its translation: CASSYLRGTGELFF. This sequence joins TRBV6-2 or TRBV6-3 and TRBJ2-2; D is perhaps TRBD1 (6 bases). The CDR3 runs to 14 residues. V lost 2 bases, J lost 4 bases, and 8 bases lay in between. Germline V CDR1 and CDR2: MNHEY, SVGEGT.

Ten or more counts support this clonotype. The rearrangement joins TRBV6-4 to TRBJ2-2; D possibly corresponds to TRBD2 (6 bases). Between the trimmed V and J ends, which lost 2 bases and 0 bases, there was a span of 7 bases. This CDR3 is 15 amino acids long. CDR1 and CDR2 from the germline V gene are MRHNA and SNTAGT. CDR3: CASSDGGANTGELFF. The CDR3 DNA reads TGTGCCAGCAGTGACGGCGGGGCGAACACCGGGGAGCTGTTTTTT.

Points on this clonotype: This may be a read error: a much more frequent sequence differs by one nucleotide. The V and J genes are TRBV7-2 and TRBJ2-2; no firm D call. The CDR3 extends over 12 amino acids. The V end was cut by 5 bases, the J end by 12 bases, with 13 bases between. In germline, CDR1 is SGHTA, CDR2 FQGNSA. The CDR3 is CASSLGKWKLFF. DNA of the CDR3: TGTGCCAGCAGCCTAGGGAAGTGGAAGCTGTTTTTT.

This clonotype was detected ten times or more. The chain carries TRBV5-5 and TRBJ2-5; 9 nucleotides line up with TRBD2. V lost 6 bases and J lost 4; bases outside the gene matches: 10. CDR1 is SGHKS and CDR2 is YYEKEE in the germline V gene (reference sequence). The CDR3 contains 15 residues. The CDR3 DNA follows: TGTGCCAGCAACTACTTAGCGGGGGTGGTAGAGACCCAGTACTTC. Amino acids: CASNYLAGVVETQYF.

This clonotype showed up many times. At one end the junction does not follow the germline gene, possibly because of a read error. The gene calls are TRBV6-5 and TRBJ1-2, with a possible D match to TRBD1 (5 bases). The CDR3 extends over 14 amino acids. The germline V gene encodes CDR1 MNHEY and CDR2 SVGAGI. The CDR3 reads CANSYSETVGGYTF. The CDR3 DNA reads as TGTGCCAACAGTTACTCGGAGACAGTTGGTGGCTACACCTTC.

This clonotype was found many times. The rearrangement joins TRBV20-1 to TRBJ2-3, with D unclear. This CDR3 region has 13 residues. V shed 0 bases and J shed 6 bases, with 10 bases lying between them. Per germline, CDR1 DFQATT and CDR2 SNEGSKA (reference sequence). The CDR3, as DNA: TGCAGTGCTAGAGATCCTGGCAAGGATACGCAGTATTTT. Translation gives CSARDPGKDTQYF.

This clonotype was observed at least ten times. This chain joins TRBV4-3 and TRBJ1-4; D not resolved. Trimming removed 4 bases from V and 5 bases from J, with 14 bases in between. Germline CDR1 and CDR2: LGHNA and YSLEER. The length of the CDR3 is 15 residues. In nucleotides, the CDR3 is TGCGCCAGCAGCCCTGTTGGAGGGTCCAATGAAAAACTGTTTTTT. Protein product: CASSPVGGSNEKLFF.

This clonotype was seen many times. CDR3: CASVWDRVPWEQYF. As DNA, the CDR3 is TGTGCCAGCGTTTGGGACAGGGTTCCGTGGGAGCAGTACTTC. This chain connects TRBV28 to TRBJ2-7, with 9 positions matching TRBD1. V was clipped by 8 bases and J by 7 bases; unmatched bases: 12. Germline values: CDR1 MDHEN, CDR2 SYDVKM. The CDR3 spans 14 residues.

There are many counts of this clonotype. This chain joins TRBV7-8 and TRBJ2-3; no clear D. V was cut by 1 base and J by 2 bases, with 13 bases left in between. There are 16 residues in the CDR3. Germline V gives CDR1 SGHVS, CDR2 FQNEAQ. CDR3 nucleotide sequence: TGTGCCAGCAGCTTAGTCGGCAGTCTTTCCACAGATACGCAGTATTTT. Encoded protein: CASSLVGSLSTDTQYF. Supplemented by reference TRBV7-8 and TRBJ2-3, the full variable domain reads GAGVSQSPRYKVAKRGQDVALRCDPISGHVSLFWYQQALGQGPEFLTYFQNEAQLDKSGLPSDRFFAERPEGSVSTLKIQRTQQEDSAVYLCASSLVGSLSTDTQYFGPGTRLTVL.

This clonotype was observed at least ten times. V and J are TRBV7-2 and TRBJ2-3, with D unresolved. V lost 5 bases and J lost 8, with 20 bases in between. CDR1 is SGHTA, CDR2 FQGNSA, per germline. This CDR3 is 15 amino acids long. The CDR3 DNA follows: TGTGCCAGCAGCCCGGACCGCGCTAACAGTGGTACGCAGTATTTT. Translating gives CASSPDRANSGTQYF. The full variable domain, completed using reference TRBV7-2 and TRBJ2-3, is GAGVSQSPSNKVTEKGKDVELRCDPISGHTALYWYRQSLGQGLEFLIYFQGNSAPDKSGLPSDRFSAERTGGSVSTLTIQRTQQEDSAVYLCASSPDRANSGTQYFGPGTRLTVL.

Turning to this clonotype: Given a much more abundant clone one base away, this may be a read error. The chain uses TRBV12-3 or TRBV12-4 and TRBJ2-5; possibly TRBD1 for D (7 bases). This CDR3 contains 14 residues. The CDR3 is CASSAGQNQVTQYF. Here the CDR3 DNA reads TGTGCCAGCAGCGCGGGACAGAACCAAGTGACCCAGTACTTC.

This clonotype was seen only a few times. The CDR3 reads CASSSYGSGLGEKLFF. DNA for the CDR3: TGTGCCAGCAGCTCCTATGGGTCGGGGCTCGGGGAAAAACTGTTTTTT. This chain uses TRBV7-2 with TRBJ1-4, with D perhaps matching TRBD1 (5 bases). Trimming pared 4 bases from V and 8 bases from J, leaving 20 bases between. Germline loops: CDR1 SGHTA, CDR2 FQGNSA. CDR3 length: 16 amino acids.

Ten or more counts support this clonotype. The CDR3 DNA reads TGTGCCTGGAGTTCCACAGGGTTCGGGGAGCTGTTTTTT. Translated: CAWSSTGFGELFF. The chain recombines TRBV30 with TRBJ2-2; D may be TRBD1 (6 bases). Germline loops: CDR1 GTSNPN, CDR2 SVGIG (reference sequence). V was shortened by 2 bases and J by 7 bases, with 11 bases between the two germline ends. This CDR3 region has 13 residues. The complete variable domain, with remaining parts taken from reference TRBV30 and TRBJ2-2, reads SQTIHQWPATLVQPVGSPLSLECTVEGTSNPNLYWYRQAAGRGLQLLFYSVGIGQISSEVPQNLSASRPQDRQFILSSKKLLLSDSGFYLCAWSSTGFGELFFGEGSRLTVL.

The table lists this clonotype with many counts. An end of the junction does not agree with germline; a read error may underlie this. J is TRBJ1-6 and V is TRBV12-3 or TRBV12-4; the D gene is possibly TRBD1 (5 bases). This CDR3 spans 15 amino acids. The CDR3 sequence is CASSFRQGHNSPLNF. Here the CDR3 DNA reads TGTGCCAGCAGTTTTAGGCAGGGCCATAATTCACCCCTCAACTTT.

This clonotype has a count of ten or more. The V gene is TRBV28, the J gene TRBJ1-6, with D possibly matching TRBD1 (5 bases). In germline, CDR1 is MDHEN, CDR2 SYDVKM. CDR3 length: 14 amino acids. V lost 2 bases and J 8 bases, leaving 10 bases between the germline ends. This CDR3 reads CASSLRGGDSPLHF. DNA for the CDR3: TGTGCCAGCAGTTTACGGGGGGGAGATTCACCCCTCCACTTT.

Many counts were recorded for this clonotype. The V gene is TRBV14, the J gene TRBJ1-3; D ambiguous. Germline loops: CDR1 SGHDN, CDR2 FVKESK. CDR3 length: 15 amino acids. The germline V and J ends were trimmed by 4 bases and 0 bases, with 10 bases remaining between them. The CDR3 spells CASSPQTTSGNTIYF. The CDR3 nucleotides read TGTGCCAGCAGCCCACAGACGACCTCTGGAAACACCATATATTTT.

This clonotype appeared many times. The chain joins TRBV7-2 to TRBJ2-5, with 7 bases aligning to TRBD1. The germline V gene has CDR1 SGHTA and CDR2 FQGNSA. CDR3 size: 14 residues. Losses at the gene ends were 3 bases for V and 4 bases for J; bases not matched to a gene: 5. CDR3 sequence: CASSFNRGIETQYF. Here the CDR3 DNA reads TGTGCCAGCAGCTTTAACAGGGGAATAGAGACCCAGTACTTC.

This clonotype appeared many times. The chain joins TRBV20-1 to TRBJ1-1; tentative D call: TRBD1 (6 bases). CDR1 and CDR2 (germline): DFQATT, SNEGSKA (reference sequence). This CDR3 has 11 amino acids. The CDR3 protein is CSGGGGSPAFF. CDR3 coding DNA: TGCAGCGGTGGGGGCGGTTCCCCAGCTTTCTTT.

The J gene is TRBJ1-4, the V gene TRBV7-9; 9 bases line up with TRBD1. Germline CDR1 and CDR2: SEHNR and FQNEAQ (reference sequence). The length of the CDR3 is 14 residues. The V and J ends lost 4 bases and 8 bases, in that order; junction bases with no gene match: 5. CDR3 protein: CASSWGQGKEKLFF. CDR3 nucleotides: TGTGCCAGCAGCTGGGGACAGGGAAAGGAAAAACTGTTTTTT.

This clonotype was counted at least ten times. The CDR3 region is CSGREDEKLFF. The DNA of the CDR3 is TGCAGCGGGAGGGAGGATGAAAAACTGTTTTTT. This chain joins TRBV29-1 and TRBJ1-4; D call uncertain. CDR1 and CDR2 from the germline V gene are SQVTM and ANQGSEA. The length of the CDR3 is 11 residues. The germline V and J ends were trimmed by 7 bases and 6 bases, with 9 bases remaining between them.

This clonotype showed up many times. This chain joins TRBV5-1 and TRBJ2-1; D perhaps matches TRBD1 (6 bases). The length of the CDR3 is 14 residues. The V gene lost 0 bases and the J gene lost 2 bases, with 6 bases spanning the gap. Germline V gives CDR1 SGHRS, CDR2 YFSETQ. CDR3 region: CASSLGDTYNEQFF. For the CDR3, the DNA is TGCGCCAGCAGCTTGGGGGACACCTACAATGAGCAGTTCTTC.

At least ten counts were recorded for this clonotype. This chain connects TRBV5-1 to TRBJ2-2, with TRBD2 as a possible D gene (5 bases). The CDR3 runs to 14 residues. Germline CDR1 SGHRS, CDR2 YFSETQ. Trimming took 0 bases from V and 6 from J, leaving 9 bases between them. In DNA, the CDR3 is TGCGCCAGCAGCTTGGACGGGGTCGCCGGGGAGCTGTTTTTT. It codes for CASSLDGVAGELFF.